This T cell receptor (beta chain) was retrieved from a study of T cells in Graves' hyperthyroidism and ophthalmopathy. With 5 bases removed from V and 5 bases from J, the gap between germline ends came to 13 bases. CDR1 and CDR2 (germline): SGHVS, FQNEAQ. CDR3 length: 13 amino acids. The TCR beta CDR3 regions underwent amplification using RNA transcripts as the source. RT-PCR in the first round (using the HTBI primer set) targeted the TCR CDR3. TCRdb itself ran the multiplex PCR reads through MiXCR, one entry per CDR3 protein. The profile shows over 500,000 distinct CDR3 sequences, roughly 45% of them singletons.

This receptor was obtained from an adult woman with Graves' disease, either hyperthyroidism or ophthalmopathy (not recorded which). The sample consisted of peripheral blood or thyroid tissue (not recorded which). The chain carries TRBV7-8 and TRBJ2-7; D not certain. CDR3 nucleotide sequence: TGTGCCAGCAGCCAAAGATACGCAAACGAGCAGTACTTC. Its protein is CASSQRYANEQYF.